The following is a T cell receptor (beta chain) sequence with its context. CDR3 length: 14 amino acids. The V segment lost 6 bases and the J segment 1 base; nucleotides outside the gene matches: 3. Per the germline V gene, CDR1 is SGHRS and CDR2 is YFSETQ. These data come from a study of blood T cell repertoires in COVID-19. Background on the study: Acute and convalescent COVID-19 specimens originated in the United States, Italy and Spain. PBMCs, B-cell-depleted T cells, or T cells were the source of the cDNA or gDNA that made up the material.

Original processing methods: Researchers report that nucleated cell counts were estimated from reference gene primer amplification. Assay: immunoSEQ multiplex PCR; the TCRdb copy retains only in-frame clones and omits some. The D gene and trimming were derived from the DNA, and the V and J assignments and clone size from that table. The table lists about 190,000 clones, around 89% of them singletons, with about 4.1% in the top ten. The chain is built from TRBV5-1 and TRBJ2-2, with TRBD2 identical over 7 bases. Sample: peripheral blood. This TCR came from a woman aged 25 to 39 with acute or convalescent COVID-19. The CDR3 DNA reads as TGCGCCAGCAAGACTAGCCGGAACACCGGGGAGCTGTTTTTT. This sequence encodes CASKTSRNTGELFF.